One sample yielded the 5 T cell receptor beta chains listed below, sequenced in a study of radiotherapy plus CTLA-4 blockade in lung cancer. Some clones are missing from TCRdb's copy, which holds only in-frame ones; the method was immunoSEQ multiplex PCR. Of tens of thousands of clones listed, 63% are singletons. Sequences were derived from peripheral blood, sampled from a patient treated with radiotherapy plus ipilimumab. These receptors came from a human donor with non-small cell lung cancer who had a partial response to radiotherapy plus ipilimumab.

CDR3 nucleotides: TGTGCCAGCAGAGCAGGGGGCGGGAACACTGAAGCTTTCTTT. Its translation: CASRAGGGNTEAFF. This sequence joins TRBV6-6 and TRBJ1-1; 8 nucleotides line up with TRBD1. The CDR3 length is 14 residues. CDR1 is MNHNY and CDR2 is SVGAGI in the germline V gene (reference sequence). Trimming removed 6 bases from V and 1 base from J; junction bases left unmatched: 4.

This clone was detected a few times. The chain employs TRBV11-2 and TRBJ2-7; D remains ambiguous. CDR3 length equals 11 residues. Trimming took off 5 bases at V and 3 bases at J, with 5 bases between the two ends. Looked up from germline, CDR1 is SGHAT and CDR2 is FQNNGV. The CDR3 loop reads CASSKHYEQYF. In DNA, the CDR3 is TGTGCCAGCAGCAAGCACTACGAGCAGTACTTC.

The J gene is TRBJ2-7, the V gene TRBV7-2, with D tentatively TRBD2 (7 bases). In germline, CDR1 is SGHTA, CDR2 FQGNSA. The CDR3 has 13 residues. Trimming removed 5 bases at V and 5 bases at J, with 13 bases between. The CDR3 DNA is TGTGCCAGCAGCGTAGGGGGGGGGAACGAGCAGTACTTC. Translation: CASSVGGGNEQYF.

This sequence joins TRBV5-5 and TRBJ1-3, with 8 positions matching TRBD1. Looked up from germline, CDR1 is SGHKS and CDR2 is YYEKEE (reference sequence). The V segment lost 4 bases and the J segment 4 bases; nucleotides outside the gene matches: 10. The CDR3 is 16 amino acids. The CDR3 reads CASSDYRGRTGNTIYF. CDR3 nucleotide sequence: TGTGCCAGCAGCGATTACAGGGGGAGGACCGGAAACACCATATATTTT.

CDR3 DNA sequence: TGCAGCGTCGGTAGCGGGAGAGGGTTTGGAAACAAGCAGTACTTC. As protein: CSVGSGRGFGNKQYF. The gene calls are TRBV29-1 and TRBJ2-5, with 9 bases that match TRBD2. The V gene's germline CDR1 is SQVTM and CDR2 ANQGSEA. The CDR3 runs to 15 residues. Trimming cost V 6 bases and J 11 bases; bases outside gene matches: 19.